This entry concerns a single TCR beta chain. Antigen unknown. The data were taken from a study of cytomegalovirus exposure and HLA in healthy donors. Study-wide results and limits: High specificity and sensitivity for cytomegalovirus status were reported for the classifier.

Primers included in the PCR were 60 Vbeta and 13 Jbeta primers. TCRdb's table, derived via immunoSEQ multiplex PCR, lists solely in-frame clones and lacks some. The profile shows about 130,000 clones, roughly three quarters of them singletons. Germline V lookup: CDR1 MNHNS, CDR2 SASEGT. The length of the CDR3 is 14 residues. Germline trimming cut 4 bases from V and 4 bases from J; bases unmatched to any gene: 6. The chain couples TRBV6-1 to TRBJ2-7, with 8 bases identical to TRBD2. The sample was PBMCs. This TCR was sampled from a man aged 25-45 years in good health and CMV-seronegative. The CDR3 loop is CASSGEREKYEQYF. CDR3 DNA sequence: TGTGCCAGCAGTGGTGAGCGGGAGAAGTACGAGCAGTACTTC.